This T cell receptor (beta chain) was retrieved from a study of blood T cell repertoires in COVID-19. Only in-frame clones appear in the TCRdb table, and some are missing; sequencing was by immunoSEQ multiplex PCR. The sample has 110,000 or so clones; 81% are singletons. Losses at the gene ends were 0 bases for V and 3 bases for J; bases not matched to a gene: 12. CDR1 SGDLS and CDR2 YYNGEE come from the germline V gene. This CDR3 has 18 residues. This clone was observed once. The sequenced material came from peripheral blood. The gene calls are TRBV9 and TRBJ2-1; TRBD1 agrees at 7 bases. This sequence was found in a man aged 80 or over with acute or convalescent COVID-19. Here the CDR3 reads CASSVVPVTGVGYNEQFF. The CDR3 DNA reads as TGTGCCAGCAGCGTAGTCCCAGTAACAGGGGTCGGCTACAATGAGCAGTTCTTC.